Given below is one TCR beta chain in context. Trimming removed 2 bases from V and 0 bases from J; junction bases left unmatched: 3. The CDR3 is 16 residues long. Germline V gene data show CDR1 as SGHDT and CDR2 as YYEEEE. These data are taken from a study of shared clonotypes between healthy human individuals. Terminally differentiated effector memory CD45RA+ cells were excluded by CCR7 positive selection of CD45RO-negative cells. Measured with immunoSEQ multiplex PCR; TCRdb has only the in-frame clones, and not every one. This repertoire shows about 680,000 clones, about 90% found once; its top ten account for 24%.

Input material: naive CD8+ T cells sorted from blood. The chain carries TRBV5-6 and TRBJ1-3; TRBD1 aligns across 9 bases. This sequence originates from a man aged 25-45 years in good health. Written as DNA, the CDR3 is TGTGCCAGCAGCTTCGGGACAGGGTCCTCTGGAAACACCATATATTTT. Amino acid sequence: CASSFGTGSSGNTIYF.